A selection of T cell receptor beta chains follows, all from one sample in a study of CXCR3-negative and CXCR3-positive naive CD8 T cells. TCRdb processed the 5' RACE reads again and assigns one entry to each CDR3 protein, with no DNA. Here the sample table reports 30,000 to 40,000 distinct CDR3 sequences. Material: memory CD8+ T cells from blood. These receptor sequences come from a human donor in good health. Some clones in this sample may be carry-over from other donors' samples. The CDR3 runs from the conserved cysteine through the conserved F or W. Clone size is shown for a subset of rows, as once, few, many or a class of expanded clone.

TRBJ2-6 | TRBV6-2/TRBV6-3 | NA | CASSSGVSGANVLTF
TRBJ2-4 | TRBV7-9 | NA | CASRPADAAKNIQYF
TRBJ2-7 | TRBV11-2 | NA | CASSRIRGMGYEQHF
TRBJ2-1 | TRBV28 | NA | CASSPGSEQFF
TRBJ2-5 | TRBV20-1 | NA | CSPSSGWVAQYF
TRBJ2-2 | TRBV28 | NA | CASSFRGAGELFF
TRBJ2-7 | TRBV5-1 | NA | CASSLVRYSGGLATTKQYF
TRBJ2-2 | TRBV6-4 | medium-sized | CASSDGGNTGELFF
TRBJ1-1 | TRBV12-3/TRBV12-4 | NA | CASSPGLREAFF
TRBJ1-3 | TRBV29-1 | NA | CSVEDLATDSGNTIYF
TRBJ2-5 | TRBV10-3 | NA | CAISPPIEAGGDQETQYF
TRBJ2-1 | TRBV2 | NA | CASGPGFRGTYNEQFF